This TCR beta chain is drawn from a study of early T cells in non-severe SARS-CoV-2 infection. Trimming took 3 bases from V and 7 from J, leaving 17 bases between them. The CDR3 has 15 amino acids. Germline CDR1 reads KGHDR; CDR2 reads SFDVKD. TCRdb re-called the 5' RACE reads with MiXCR, one entry per CDR3 protein. The sample comprises 40,000 to 60,000 distinct CDR3 sequences, approximately 6% of which are singletons, and around 6.9% rests with the top ten. The origin of this receptor is an adult who was a healthcare worker with PCR-confirmed SARS-CoV-2 infection or an uninfected control (not recorded which). This chain connects TRBV24-1 to TRBJ2-5, with D possibly TRBD1 on 6 matching bases. This sample comprised whole blood, obtained at baseline. The CDR3 is CATSDQRQEAGTQYF. The CDR3 nucleotides are TGTGCCACCAGTGATCAAAGACAGGAGGCGGGGACCCAGTACTTC.